This TCR beta chain comes out of a study of blood T cell repertoires in COVID-19. Study details: The United States, Italy and Spain provided the acute and convalescent COVID-19 samples. T cells, B-cell-depleted T cells, or PBMCs supplied cDNA or gDNA.

Looked up from germline, CDR1 is MDHEN and CDR2 is SYDVKM. V lost 3 bases to trimming and J lost 7 bases; unmatched junction nucleotides: 9. CDR3 size: 15 residues. As processed by the authors: Reference gene primer amplification gave estimated nucleated cell counts. Generated by immunoSEQ multiplex PCR, the TCRdb table keeps only in-frame clones and is missing some. Clone size and the V and J calls come from that table; the DNA yielded D and trimming. Among about 110,000 clones listed, about three quarters were seen once. This chain connects TRBV28 to TRBJ2-7; 10 bases agree with TRBD1. The source of this sequence is a human donor with acute or convalescent COVID-19. The donor label of this sample is uncertain. The source material was peripheral blood. The CDR3 nucleotides read TGTGCCAGCAGTTTTGAGGGACAGGGGATCGGTGAGCAGTACTTC. Translating it yields CASSFEGQGIGEQYF.